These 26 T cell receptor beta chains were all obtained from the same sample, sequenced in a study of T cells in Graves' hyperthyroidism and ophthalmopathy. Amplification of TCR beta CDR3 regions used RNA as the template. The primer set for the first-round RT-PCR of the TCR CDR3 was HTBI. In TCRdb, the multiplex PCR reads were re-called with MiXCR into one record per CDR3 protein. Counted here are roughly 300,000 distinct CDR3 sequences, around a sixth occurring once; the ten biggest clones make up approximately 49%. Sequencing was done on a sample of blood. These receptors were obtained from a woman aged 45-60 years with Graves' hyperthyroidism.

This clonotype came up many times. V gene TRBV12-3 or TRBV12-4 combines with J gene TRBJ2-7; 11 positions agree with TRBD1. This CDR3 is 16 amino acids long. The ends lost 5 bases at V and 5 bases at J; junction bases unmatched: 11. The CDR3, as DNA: TGTGCCAGCAGTCTAGAGACCGGGACAGGGGGAAACGAGCAGTACTTC. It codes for CASSLETGTGGNEQYF.

The CDR3 sequence: CASRAQDNEQFF. The CDR3 DNA sequence: TGTGCCAGCAGGGCACAGGACAATGAGCAGTTCTTC. The chain links TRBV6-1 to TRBJ2-1, with a tentative D call TRBD1 (5 bases). CDR3 size: 12 residues. Per germline, CDR1 MNHNS and CDR2 SASEGT. Trimming took off 6 bases at V and 5 bases at J, with 8 bases between the two ends.

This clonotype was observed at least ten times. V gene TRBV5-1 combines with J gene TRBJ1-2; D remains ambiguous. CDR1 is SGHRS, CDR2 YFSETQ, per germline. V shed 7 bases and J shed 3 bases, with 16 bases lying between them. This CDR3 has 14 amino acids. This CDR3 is CASRRSSDDYGYTF. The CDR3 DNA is TGCGCCAGCCGCCGTTCCTCTGACGACTATGGCTACACCTTC. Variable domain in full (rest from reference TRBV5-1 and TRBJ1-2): KAGVTQTPRYLIKTRGQQVTLSCSPISGHRSVSWYQQTPGQGLQFLFEYFSETQRNKGNFPGRFSGRQFSNSRSEMNVSTLELGDSALYLCASRRSSDDYGYTFGSGTRLTVV.

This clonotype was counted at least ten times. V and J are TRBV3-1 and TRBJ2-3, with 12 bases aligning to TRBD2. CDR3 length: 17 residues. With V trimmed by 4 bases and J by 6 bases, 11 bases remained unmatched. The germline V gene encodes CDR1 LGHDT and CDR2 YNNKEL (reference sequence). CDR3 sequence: CASSPRLGLAGKDTQYF. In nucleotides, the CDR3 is TGTGCCAGCAGCCCCCGCCTAGGACTAGCGGGAAAGGATACGCAGTATTTT.

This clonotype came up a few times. CDR3 sequence (DNA): TGCAGTGCCCCCAGCGGGGGATCCACCGGGGAGCTGTTTTTT. It yields the protein CSAPSGGSTGELFF. The chain recombines TRBV20-1 with TRBJ2-2; 8 nucleotides line up with TRBD2. The ends lost 6 bases at V and 4 bases at J; junction bases unmatched: 7. Germline V gene lookup returns CDR1 DFQATT and CDR2 SNEGSKA (reference sequence). The CDR3 runs to 14 residues.

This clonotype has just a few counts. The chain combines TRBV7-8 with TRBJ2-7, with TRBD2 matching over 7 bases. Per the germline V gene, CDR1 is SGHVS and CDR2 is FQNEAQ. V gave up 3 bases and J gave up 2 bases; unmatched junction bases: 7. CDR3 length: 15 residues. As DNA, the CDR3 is TGTGCCAGCAGCTTCGGACTAGTGGGGACCTACGAGCAGTACTTC. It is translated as CASSFGLVGTYEQYF.

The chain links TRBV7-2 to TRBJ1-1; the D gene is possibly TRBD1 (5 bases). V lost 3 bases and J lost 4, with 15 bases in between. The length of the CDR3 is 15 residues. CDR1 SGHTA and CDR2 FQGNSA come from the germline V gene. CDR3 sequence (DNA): TGTGCCAGCAGCTTTATGAAGGTGGGGGGCACTGAAGCTTTCTTT. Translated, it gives CASSFMKVGGTEAFF.

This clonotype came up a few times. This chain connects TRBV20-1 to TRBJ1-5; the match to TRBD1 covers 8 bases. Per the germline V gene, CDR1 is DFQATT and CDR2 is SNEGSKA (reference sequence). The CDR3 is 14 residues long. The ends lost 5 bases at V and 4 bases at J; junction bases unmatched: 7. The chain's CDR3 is CSAGLRDRNQPQHF. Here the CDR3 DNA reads TGCAGTGCTGGGCTCCGGGACAGGAATCAGCCCCAGCATTTT.

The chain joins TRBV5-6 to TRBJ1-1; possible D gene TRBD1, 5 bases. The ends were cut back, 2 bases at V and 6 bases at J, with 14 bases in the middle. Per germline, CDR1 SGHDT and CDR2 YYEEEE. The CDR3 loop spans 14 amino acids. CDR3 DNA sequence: TGTGCCAGCAGCTTTGGGGTTGGAGGGGCTGAAGCTTTCTTT. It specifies CASSFGVGGAEAFF. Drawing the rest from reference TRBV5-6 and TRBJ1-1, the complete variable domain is DAGVTQSPTHLIKTRGQQVTLRCSPKSGHDTVSWYQQALGQGPQFIFQYYEEEERQRGNFPDRFSGHQFPNYSSELNVNALLLGDSALYLCASSFGVGGAEAFFGQGTRLTVV.

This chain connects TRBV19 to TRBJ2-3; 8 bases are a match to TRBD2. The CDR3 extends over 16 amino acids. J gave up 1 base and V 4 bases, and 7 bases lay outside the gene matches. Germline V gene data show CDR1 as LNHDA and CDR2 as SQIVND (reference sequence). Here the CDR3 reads CASSKETAGGTDTQYF. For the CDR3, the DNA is TGTGCCAGTAGTAAGGAAACAGCGGGGGGCACAGATACGCAGTATTTT. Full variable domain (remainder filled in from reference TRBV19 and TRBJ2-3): DGGITQSPKYLFRKEGQNVTLSCEQNLNHDAMYWYRQDPGQGLRLIYYSQIVNDFQKGDIAEGYSVSREKKESFPLTVTSAQKNPTAFYLCASSKETAGGTDTQYFGPGTRLTVL.

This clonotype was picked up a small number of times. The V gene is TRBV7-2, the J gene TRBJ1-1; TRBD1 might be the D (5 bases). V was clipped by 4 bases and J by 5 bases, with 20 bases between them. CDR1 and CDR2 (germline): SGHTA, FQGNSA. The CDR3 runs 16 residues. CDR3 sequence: CASSSPGGGLGTEAFF. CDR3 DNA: TGTGCCAGCAGCTCCCCCGGTGGGGGGTTGGGGACTGAAGCTTTCTTT.

This CDR3 reads CSAPRTGHTGELFF. The CDR3 bases are TGCAGTGCTCCCCGGACTGGACATACCGGGGAGCTGTTTTTT. The J gene is TRBJ2-2, the V gene TRBV20-1; perhaps D is TRBD1 or TRBD2 (5 bases each). The CDR3 covers 14 residues. Trimming took off 5 bases at V and 5 bases at J, with 15 bases between the two ends. Looked up from germline, CDR1 is DFQATT and CDR2 is SNEGSKA (reference sequence).

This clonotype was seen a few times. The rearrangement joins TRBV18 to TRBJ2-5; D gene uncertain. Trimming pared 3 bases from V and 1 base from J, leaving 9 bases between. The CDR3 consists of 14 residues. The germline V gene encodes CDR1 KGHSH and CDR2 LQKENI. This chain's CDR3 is CASSPGSAQETQYF. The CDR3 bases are TGTGCCAGCTCACCGGGGTCAGCCCAAGAGACCCAGTACTTC.

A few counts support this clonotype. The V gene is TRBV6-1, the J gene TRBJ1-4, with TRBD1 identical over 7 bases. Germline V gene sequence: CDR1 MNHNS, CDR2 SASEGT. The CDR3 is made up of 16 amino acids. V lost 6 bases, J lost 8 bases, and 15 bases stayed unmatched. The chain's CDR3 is CASRLTGASRSEKLFF. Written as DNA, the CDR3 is TGTGCCAGCAGACTTACAGGGGCCTCACGCTCCGAAAAACTGTTTTTT.

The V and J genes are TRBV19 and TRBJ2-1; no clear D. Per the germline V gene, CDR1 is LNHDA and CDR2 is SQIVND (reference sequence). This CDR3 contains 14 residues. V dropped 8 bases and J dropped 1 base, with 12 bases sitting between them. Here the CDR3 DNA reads TGTGCCAGTGGGTTTGTCGGATCCTACAATGAGCAGTTCTTC. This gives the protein CASGFVGSYNEQFF.

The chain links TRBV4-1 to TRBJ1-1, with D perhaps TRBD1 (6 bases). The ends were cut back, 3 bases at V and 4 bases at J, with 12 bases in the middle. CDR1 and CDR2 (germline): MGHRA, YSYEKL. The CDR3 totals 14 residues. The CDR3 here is CASSQKGEGTEAFF. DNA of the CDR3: TGCGCCAGCAGCCAGAAGGGGGAGGGCACTGAAGCTTTCTTT.

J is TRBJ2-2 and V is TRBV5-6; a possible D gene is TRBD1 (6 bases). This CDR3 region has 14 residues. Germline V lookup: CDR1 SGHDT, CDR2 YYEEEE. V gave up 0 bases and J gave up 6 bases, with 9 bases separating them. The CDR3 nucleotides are TGTGCCAGCAGCTTGGGGGACAATCCCGGGGAGCTGTTTTTT. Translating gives CASSLGDNPGELFF.

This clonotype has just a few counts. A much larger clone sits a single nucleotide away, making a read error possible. The CDR3 reads CASSEEVARDNEQLF. The DNA of the CDR3 is TGTGCCAGCAGTGAAGAGGTGGCCAGAGACAATGAGCAGCTCTTC. This rearrangement joins TRBV2 to TRBJ2-1; no firm D call. The CDR3 runs 15 residues. The germline gives CDR1 SNHLY, CDR2 FYNNEI.

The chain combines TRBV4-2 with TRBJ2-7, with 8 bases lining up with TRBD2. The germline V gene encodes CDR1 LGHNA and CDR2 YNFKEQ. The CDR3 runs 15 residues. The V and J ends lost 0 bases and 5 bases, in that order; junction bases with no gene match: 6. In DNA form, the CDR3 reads TGTGCCAGCAGCCAAGACCCAGCGGGAGTCAACGAGCAGTACTTC. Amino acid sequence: CASSQDPAGVNEQYF.

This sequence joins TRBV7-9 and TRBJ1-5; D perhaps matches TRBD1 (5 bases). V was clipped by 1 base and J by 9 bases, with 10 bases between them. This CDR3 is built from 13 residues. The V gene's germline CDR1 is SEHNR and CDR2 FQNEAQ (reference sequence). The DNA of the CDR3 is TGTGCCAGCAGCTTAGGTCCGGGGGGGCCCCAGCATTTT. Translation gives CASSLGPGGPQHF.

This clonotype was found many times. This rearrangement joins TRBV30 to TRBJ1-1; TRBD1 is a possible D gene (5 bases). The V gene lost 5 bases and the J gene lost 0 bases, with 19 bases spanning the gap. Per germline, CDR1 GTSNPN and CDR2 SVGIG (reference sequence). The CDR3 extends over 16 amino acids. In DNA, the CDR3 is TGTGCCTGGTCCCGGGGGGGGTCTCGCTTGAACACTGAAGCTTTCTTT. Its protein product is CAWSRGGSRLNTEAFF. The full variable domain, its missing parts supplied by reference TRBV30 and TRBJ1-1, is SQTIHQWPATLVQPVGSPLSLECTVEGTSNPNLYWYRQAAGRGLQLLFYSVGIGQISSEVPQNLSASRPQDRQFILSSKKLLLSDSGFYLCAWSRGGSRLNTEAFFGQGTRLTVV.

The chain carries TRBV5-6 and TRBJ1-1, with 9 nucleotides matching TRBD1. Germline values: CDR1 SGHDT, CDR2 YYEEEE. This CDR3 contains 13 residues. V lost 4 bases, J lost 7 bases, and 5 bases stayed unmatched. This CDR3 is CASSGPTGGEAFF. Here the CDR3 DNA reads TGTGCCAGCAGCGGCCCGACAGGGGGTGAAGCTTTCTTT.

CDR3 bases: TGCAGTGCTAGAGATAACAGGGTCCAAGGGTACGAGCAGTACTTC. Translation gives CSARDNRVQGYEQYF. The chain combines TRBV20-1 with TRBJ2-7; possible D gene TRBD1, 6 bases. The germline V and J ends were trimmed by 0 bases and 4 bases, with 16 bases remaining between them. This CDR3 spans 15 amino acids. The germline V gene has CDR1 DFQATT and CDR2 SNEGSKA (reference sequence).

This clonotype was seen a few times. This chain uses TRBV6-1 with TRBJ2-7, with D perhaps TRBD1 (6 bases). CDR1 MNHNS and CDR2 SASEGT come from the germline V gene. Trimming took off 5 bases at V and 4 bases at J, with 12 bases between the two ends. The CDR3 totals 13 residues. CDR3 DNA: TGTGCCAGCAGTACCGGGACACCATACGAGCAGTACTTC. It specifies CASSTGTPYEQYF.

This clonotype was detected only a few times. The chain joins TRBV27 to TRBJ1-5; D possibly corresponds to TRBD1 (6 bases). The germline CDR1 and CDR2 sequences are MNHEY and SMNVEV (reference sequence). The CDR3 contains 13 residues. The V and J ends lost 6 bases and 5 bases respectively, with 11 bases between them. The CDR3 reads CASSIQGDQPQHF. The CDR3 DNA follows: TGTGCCAGCAGCATACAGGGTGATCAGCCCCAGCATTTT.

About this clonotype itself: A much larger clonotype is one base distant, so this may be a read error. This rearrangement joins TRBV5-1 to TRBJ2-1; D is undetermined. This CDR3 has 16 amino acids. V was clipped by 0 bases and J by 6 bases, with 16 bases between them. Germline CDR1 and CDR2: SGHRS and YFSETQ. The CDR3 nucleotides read TGCGCCAGCAGCTTGGTTGGTGACTTAATCTGCAATGAGCAGTTCTTC. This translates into CASSLVGDLICNEQFF.